This T cell receptor (beta chain) appears in the sequencing data of a study of Tregs in tolerant kidney transplant recipients. With respect to this clone: Its target is unknown.

Study-wide points: Activated donor B cell expansion appeared to reveal the most relevant donor-specific TCRbeta repertoire. Findings come from small patient numbers and require larger validation. No direct test of biological reproducibility was done here.

TCRdb's table, derived via immunoSEQ multiplex PCR, lists solely in-frame clones and lacks some. The sample records tens of thousands of clones, roughly 89% being singletons. Thawed PBMCs were FACS-sorted into unstimulated CD4+CD25+CD127- regulatory T cells, CD4+CD25- non-regulatory cells, CD4 and CD8 cells. Trimming pared 6 bases from V and 4 bases from J, leaving 24 bases between. In germline, CDR1 is ENHRY, CDR2 SYGVKD. CDR3 length equals 17 residues. Sequenced sample: CD4+ T cells from blood. The rearrangement uses TRBV10-3 and TRBJ1-2; possibly TRBD1 for D (5 bases). The sequence came from a human donor in good health. CDR3 nucleotides: TGTGCCATCAGAGGGGACGGTTTCCTGCTGGAAGGCTATGGCTACACCTTC. Translated, it gives CAIRGDGFLLEGYGYTF.